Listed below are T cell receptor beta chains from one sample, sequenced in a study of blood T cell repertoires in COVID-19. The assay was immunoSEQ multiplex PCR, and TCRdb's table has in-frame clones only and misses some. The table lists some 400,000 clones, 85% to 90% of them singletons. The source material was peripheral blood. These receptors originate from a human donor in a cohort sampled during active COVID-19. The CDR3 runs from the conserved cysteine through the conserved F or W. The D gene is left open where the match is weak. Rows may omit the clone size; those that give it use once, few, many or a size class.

DNA: TGTGCCAGCAGCGGGACTAGCGATTCTCGCGAGCAGTACTTC
CDR3: CASSGTSDSREQYF
J: TRBJ2-7
V: TRBV6-5
size: -
D: TRBD2

DNA: TGTGCCAGCAGCTTAGCGCCGGCAGGGAGGACTGAAGCTTTCTTT
CDR3: CASSLAPAGRTEAFF
J: TRBJ1-1
V: TRBV7-9
size: few
D: -

DNA: TGTGCCAGTAGTATGGGCATCTATGGCTACACCTTC
CDR3: CASSMGIYGYTF
J: TRBJ1-2
V: TRBV19
size: once
D: -

DNA: TGCAGCGTTGGGAGGGGAGGCAAGCAGCAGTACTTC
CDR3: CSVGRGGKQQYF
J: TRBJ2-7
V: TRBV29-1
size: -
D: -

DNA: TGTGCCAGCAGCACTAGCGGGGATAACAATGAGCAGTTCTTC
CDR3: CASSTSGDNNEQFF
J: TRBJ2-1
V: TRBV7-3
size: -
D: TRBD2

DNA: TGTGCCAGCAGTTTATCGCAGTATAGCAATCAGCCCCAGCATTTT
CDR3: CASSLSQYSNQPQHF
J: TRBJ1-5
V: TRBV28
size: -
D: -

DNA: TGTGCCACCCGTTCTAGTTCTGGAAACACCATATATTTT
CDR3: CATRSSSGNTIYF
J: TRBJ1-3
V: TRBV6-5
size: -
D: -

DNA: TGTGCCAGCTCGCCCGACAGGGGGCGCGGGTACACTGAAGCTTTCTTT
CDR3: CASSPDRGRGYTEAFF
J: TRBJ1-1
V: TRBV18
size: -
D: TRBD1

DNA: TGTGCCAGCAGGCAACTAGAGGTTGGGAATGAGCAGTTCTTC
CDR3: CASRQLEVGNEQFF
J: TRBJ2-1
V: TRBV6-5
size: -
D: -

DNA: TGCAGCGTTGAAGATGCGCGGCGGGGGGGTACGCAGTATTTT
CDR3: CSVEDARRGGTQYF
J: TRBJ2-3
V: TRBV29-1
size: -
D: TRBD2

DNA: TGCAGCGCCCGGGACAGGGGGCATGGAAACACCATATATTTT
CDR3: CSARDRGHGNTIYF
J: TRBJ1-3
V: TRBV29-1
size: once
D: TRBD1

DNA: TGTGCCAGCAGTCCACGGGGAAGCAATCAGCCCCAGCATTTT
CDR3: CASSPRGSNQPQHF
J: TRBJ1-5
V: TRBV6-5
size: -
D: -

DNA: TGTGCCTCGGCAGGGTCAGGATTCAATCAGCCCCAGCATTTT
CDR3: CASAGSGFNQPQHF
J: TRBJ1-5
V: TRBV27
size: -
D: -

DNA: TGTGCCAGCACTCTGGGGCGGGAGGACGAGCAGTTCTTC
CDR3: CASTLGREDEQFF
J: TRBJ2-1
V: TRBV12-3/TRBV12-4
size: once
D: TRBD2

DNA: TGTGCCAGCAGTTACCCGATCCAACAGGGGGCGGATGGCTACACCTTC
CDR3: CASSYPIQQGADGYTF
J: TRBJ1-2
V: TRBV6-6
size: -
D: TRBD1

DNA: TGTGCCAGCACCCTAATGAACACTGAAGCTTTCTTT
CDR3: CASTLMNTEAFF
J: TRBJ1-1
V: TRBV6-5
size: -
D: -

DNA: TGCGCCAGCACGGACAGGGGGCATAGCATCTATGGCTACACCTTC
CDR3: CASTDRGHSIYGYTF
J: TRBJ1-2
V: TRBV4-1
size: -
D: TRBD1

DNA: TGCGCCAGCAGCCTACCTACGGGACAGGGTACCAATGAGCAGTTCTTC
CDR3: CASSLPTGQGTNEQFF
J: TRBJ2-1
V: TRBV5-1
size: -
D: TRBD1

DNA: TGTGCCAGCAGCTCAATTCTTGACAGGGCAGATTCACCCCTCCACTTT
CDR3: CASSSILDRADSPLHF
J: TRBJ1-6
V: TRBV7-2
size: -
D: TRBD1

DNA: TGTGCCAGCAGCTTAGACCTCGCGGGGGCTATTAGTGAAGCTTTCTTT
CDR3: CASSLDLAGAISEAFF
J: TRBJ1-1
V: TRBV7-2
size: few
D: -

DNA: TGTGCCAGCAGCTTAGGGGGGGGTTTTCAGCCCCAGCATTTT
CDR3: CASSLGGGFQPQHF
J: TRBJ1-5
V: TRBV7-2
size: -
D: -

DNA: TGTGCCAGCAGCATGCGGACAGGAAGGGTGGAAGAGACCCAGTACTTC
CDR3: CASSMRTGRVEETQYF
J: TRBJ2-5
V: TRBV9
size: once
D: TRBD1

DNA: TGCGCCAGCAGCGGACCTGACAGGGGCCAAGAGACCCAGTACTTC
CDR3: CASSGPDRGQETQYF
J: TRBJ2-5
V: TRBV5-1
size: -
D: TRBD1

DNA: TGTGCCAGCAGCTTAGCGTGGGGGGGTGAGCAGTTCTTC
CDR3: CASSLAWGGEQFF
J: TRBJ2-1
V: TRBV7-6
size: -
D: TRBD2

DNA: TGCGCCAGCAGCCCCGGGAGAGAGGCGGTATCCTACGAGCAGTACTTC
CDR3: CASSPGREAVSYEQYF
J: TRBJ2-7
V: TRBV4-1
size: -
D: -

DNA: TGCGCCAGCACGAAGCGGGAGGGGAACACCGGGGAGCTGTTTTTT
CDR3: CASTKREGNTGELFF
J: TRBJ2-2
V: TRBV5-1
size: -
D: TRBD2

DNA: TGTGCCGGGCACGAATTCAGGGGAAACACTGAAGCTTTCTTT
CDR3: CAGHEFRGNTEAFF
J: TRBJ1-1
V: TRBV21-1
size: few
D: -

DNA: TGTGCCAGTAGTATTCCTACCCGGGACAGGGTCGGACAAGAGACCCAGTACTTC
CDR3: CASSIPTRDRVGQETQYF
J: TRBJ2-5
V: TRBV19
size: -
D: TRBD1

DNA: TGTGCCAGCAGAAGGACACCAGCTAGCTACGAGCAGTACTTC
CDR3: CASRRTPASYEQYF
J: TRBJ2-7
V: TRBV2
size: -
D: -

DNA: TGTGCCAGCAGTGAAAACCCAGGGGGCGCAGGTCAGCCCCAGCATTTT
CDR3: CASSENPGGAGQPQHF
J: TRBJ1-5
V: TRBV6-1
size: few
D: TRBD1

DNA: TGTGCCTGGAGTATCGGACTAGCGGGAGTGAATGAGCAGTTCTTC
CDR3: CAWSIGLAGVNEQFF
J: TRBJ2-1
V: TRBV30
size: -
D: TRBD2

DNA: TGTGCCAGCAGTGACGCAGGGACTGGGGTCTACGAGCAGTACTTC
CDR3: CASSDAGTGVYEQYF
J: TRBJ2-7
V: TRBV6-1
size: -
D: -

DNA: TGCGCCAGCAGCTTGGAACTAGCGGGAGTAGGGCAGTTCTTC
CDR3: CASSLELAGVGQFF
J: TRBJ2-1
V: TRBV5-1
size: once
D: TRBD2

DNA: TGTGCCAGCAGCCCGGGACTAGCGGGAGGGAACACCGGGGAGCTGTTTTTT
CDR3: CASSPGLAGGNTGELFF
J: TRBJ2-2
V: TRBV7-9
size: -
D: TRBD2

DNA: TGTGCCAGCAGCTTGCGAGGGGGCTCCTACAATGAGCAGTTCTTC
CDR3: CASSLRGGSYNEQFF
J: TRBJ2-1
V: TRBV5-8
size: -
D: -

DNA: TGTGCCTGGACAGGCCACGCAACTAATGAAAAACTGTTTTTT
CDR3: CAWTGHATNEKLFF
J: TRBJ1-4
V: TRBV30
size: -
D: -

DNA: TGTGCCAGCCTCGGTGGGACAGGGCGTAACTATGGCTACACCTTC
CDR3: CASLGGTGRNYGYTF
J: TRBJ1-2
V: TRBV19
size: -
D: TRBD1

DNA: TGCGCCAGCAGCGAAGGACTTTTCACCGGGGAGCTGTTTTTT
CDR3: CASSEGLFTGELFF
J: TRBJ2-2
V: TRBV5-1
size: few
D: -

DNA: TGTGCCTGGAGCGCGAACAGGGGGGCCAACTATGGCTACACCTTC
CDR3: CAWSANRGANYGYTF
J: TRBJ1-2
V: TRBV30
size: -
D: TRBD1

DNA: TGTGCCAGCAGTGAATCGTCCTCGAGACTGACCTTCTACGAGCAGTACTTC
CDR3: CASSESSSRLTFYEQYF
J: TRBJ2-7
V: TRBV6-1
size: -
D: -

DNA: TGTGCCAGCAGTTTACTGGGGAACAGGGGTGAAAAACTGTTTTTT
CDR3: CASSLLGNRGEKLFF
J: TRBJ1-4
V: TRBV27
size: -
D: TRBD1

DNA: TGTGCCAGCAGTTGGAGGACAGGGCGAAATTCACCCCTCCACTTT
CDR3: CASSWRTGRNSPLHF
J: TRBJ1-6
V: TRBV27
size: few
D: TRBD1

DNA: TGTGCCTGGAGTGTAGACACCTACTCCTACGAGCAGTACTTC
CDR3: CAWSVDTYSYEQYF
J: TRBJ2-7
V: TRBV30
size: -
D: -

DNA: TGTGCCAGCAGCCAAGAAGGGAGCTCCTACGAGCAGTACTTC
CDR3: CASSQEGSSYEQYF
J: TRBJ2-7
V: TRBV3-1/TRBV3-2
size: -
D: -

DNA: TGTGCCAGCAGTTTAGGAGACGACACCAAAGCTTTCTTT
CDR3: CASSLGDDTKAFF
J: TRBJ1-1
V: TRBV12-3/TRBV12-4
size: -
D: -

DNA: TGCGCCAGCAGCCGACAGGGGGGATATGAGCAGTTCTTC
CDR3: CASSRQGGYEQFF
J: TRBJ2-1
V: TRBV4-1
size: -
D: TRBD1

DNA: TGTGCCAGCAGCACCGTTGGACCTCCTCAAACTAGTGGCTACACCTTC
CDR3: CASSTVGPPQTSGYTF
J: TRBJ1-2
V: TRBV9
size: -
D: -

DNA: TGTGCCAGCAGCTCCCCGACAGGGGCGTACACCGGGGAGCTGTTTTTT
CDR3: CASSSPTGAYTGELFF
J: TRBJ2-2
V: TRBV7-2
size: -
D: TRBD1

DNA: TGCGCCAGCAGCTTGGGTCAGGCGAGCTCCTACGAGCAGTACTTC
CDR3: CASSLGQASSYEQYF
J: TRBJ2-7
V: TRBV5-1
size: -
D: -

DNA: TGTGCCACGCAAAGTCGGGGGTTCGACACTGAAGCTTTCTTT
CDR3: CATQSRGFDTEAFF
J: TRBJ1-1
V: TRBV2
size: -
D: -

DNA: TGTGCCAGCAGCTTAGGGGGCGGGAGGGTTGCAGATACGCAGTATTTT
CDR3: CASSLGGGRVADTQYF
J: TRBJ2-3
V: TRBV7-8
size: -
D: TRBD2

DNA: TGCAGCGCTAAAACAGGACAGGGCCAAGAGACCCAGTACTTC
CDR3: CSAKTGQGQETQYF
J: TRBJ2-5
V: TRBV29-1
size: -
D: TRBD1

DNA: TGTGCCAGCAGCGTTAGCGGGGGGGCCGTAGATACGCAGTATTTT
CDR3: CASSVSGGAVDTQYF
J: TRBJ2-3
V: TRBV9
size: -
D: TRBD2

DNA: TGCGCCAGCAGTTCTGACGGAGACTACGAGCAGTACTTC
CDR3: CASSSDGDYEQYF
J: TRBJ2-7
V: TRBV5-1
size: -
D: -

DNA: TGTGCCAGCAGCCTGCGACTCCTTAATGAGCAGTTCTTC
CDR3: CASSLRLLNEQFF
J: TRBJ2-1
V: TRBV3-1/TRBV3-2
size: -
D: -

DNA: TGTGCCAGTAGTGCCCAGGGACTAGGCGAAAGGACCCAGTACTTC
CDR3: CASSAQGLGERTQYF
J: TRBJ2-5
V: TRBV19
size: -
D: TRBD2